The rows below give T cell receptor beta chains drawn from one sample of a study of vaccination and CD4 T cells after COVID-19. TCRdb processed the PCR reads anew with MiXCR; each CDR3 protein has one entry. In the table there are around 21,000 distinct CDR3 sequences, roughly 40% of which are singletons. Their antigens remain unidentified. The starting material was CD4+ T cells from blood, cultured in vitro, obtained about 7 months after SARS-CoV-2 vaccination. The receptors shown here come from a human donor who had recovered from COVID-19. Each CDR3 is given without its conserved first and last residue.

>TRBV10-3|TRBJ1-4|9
AIGQGEKLF
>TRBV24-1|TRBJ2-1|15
ATSDSRDGSGGNEQF
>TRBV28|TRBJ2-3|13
ASSRGQGIVDTQY
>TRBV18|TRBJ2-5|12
ASSPTGEEETQY
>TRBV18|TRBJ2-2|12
ASKVGMNTGELF
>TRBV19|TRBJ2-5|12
ASSKGDVGETQY
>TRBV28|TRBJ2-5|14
ASSFGSGALQETQY
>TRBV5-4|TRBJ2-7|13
ASSRELAGAGEQY
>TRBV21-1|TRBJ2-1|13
ASSKVGDGRNEQF
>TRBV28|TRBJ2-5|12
ASSVAGSQETQY
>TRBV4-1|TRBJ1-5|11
ASSLGPNQPQH
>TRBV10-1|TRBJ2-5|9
ASSFQETQY
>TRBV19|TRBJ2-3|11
ASRDRVTDTQY
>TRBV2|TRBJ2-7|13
ASKGGQPISYEQY
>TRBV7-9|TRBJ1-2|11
ASSLGGGNGYT
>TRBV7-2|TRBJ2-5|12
ASSPGLGWQTQY
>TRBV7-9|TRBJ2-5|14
ASSLRAGGYQETQY
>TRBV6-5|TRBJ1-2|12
ASSYSLGTRGYT
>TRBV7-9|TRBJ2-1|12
ASSLAGAYNEQF
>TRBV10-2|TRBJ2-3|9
ASRHTDTQY
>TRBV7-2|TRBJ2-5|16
ASSLVLAGAGRRETQY
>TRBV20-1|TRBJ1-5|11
SARQYSNQPQH
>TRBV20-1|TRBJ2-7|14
SASGGTSGSTGEQY
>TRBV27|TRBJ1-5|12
ASSTDRGSQPQH
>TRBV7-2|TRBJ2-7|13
ASSWTSVGVYEQY
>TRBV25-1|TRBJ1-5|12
ASSGDKSNQPQH
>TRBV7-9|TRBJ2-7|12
ASSPLASLYEQY
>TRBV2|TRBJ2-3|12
ASSGIRGADTQY
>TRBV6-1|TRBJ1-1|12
ASSEYGSGAEAF
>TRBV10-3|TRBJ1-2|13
AIRNDRGGNYGYT
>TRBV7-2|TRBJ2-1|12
ASSLGTPTNEQF
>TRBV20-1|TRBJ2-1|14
SALVRAGAGYNEQF
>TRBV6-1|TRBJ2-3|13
ATSGVAGPPDTQY
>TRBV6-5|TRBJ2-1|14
ASSYSTGLSYNEQF
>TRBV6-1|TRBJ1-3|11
ASTQEVGNTIY
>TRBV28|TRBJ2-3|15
ASSLRPGTTSTDTQY
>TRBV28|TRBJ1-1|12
ASSLRTVNTEAF
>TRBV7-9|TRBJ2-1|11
ASSLGQGNEQF
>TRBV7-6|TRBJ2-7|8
ASGNYEQY
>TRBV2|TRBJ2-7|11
ASSEAEGAEQY
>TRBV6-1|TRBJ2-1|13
ASPGGQTAYNEQF
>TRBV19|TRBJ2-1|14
ASSIHQGDPSGEQF
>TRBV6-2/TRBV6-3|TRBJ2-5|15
ASSGDGTSGKWETQY
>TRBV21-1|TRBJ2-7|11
ASSKETTYEQY
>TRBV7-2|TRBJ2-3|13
ASSFGRAHTDTQY
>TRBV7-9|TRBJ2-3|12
ASRFKGTTDTQY
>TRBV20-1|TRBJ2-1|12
SALAGEVYNEQF
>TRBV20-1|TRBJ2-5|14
SAADRFSGNGETQY
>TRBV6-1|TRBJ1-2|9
ASSEFGGYT
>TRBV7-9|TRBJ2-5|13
ASSRPDRVEETQY
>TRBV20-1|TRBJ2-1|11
SARVPSHNEQF
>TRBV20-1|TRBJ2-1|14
SATGWFGGRYNEQF